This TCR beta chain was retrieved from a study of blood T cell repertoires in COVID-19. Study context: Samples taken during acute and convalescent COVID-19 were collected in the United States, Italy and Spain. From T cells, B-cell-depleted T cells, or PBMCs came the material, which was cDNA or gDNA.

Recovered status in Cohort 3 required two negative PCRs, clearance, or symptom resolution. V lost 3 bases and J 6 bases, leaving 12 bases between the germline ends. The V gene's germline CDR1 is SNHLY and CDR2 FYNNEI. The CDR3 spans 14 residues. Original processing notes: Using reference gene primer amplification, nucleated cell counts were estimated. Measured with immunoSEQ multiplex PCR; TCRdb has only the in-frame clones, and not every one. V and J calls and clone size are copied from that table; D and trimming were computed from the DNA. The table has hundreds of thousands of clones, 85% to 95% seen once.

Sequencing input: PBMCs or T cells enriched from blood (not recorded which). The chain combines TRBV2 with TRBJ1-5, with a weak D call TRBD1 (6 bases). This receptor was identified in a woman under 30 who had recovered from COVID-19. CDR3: CASSEGGQVQPQHF. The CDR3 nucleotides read TGTGCCAGCAGTGAGGGGGGGCAGGTTCAGCCCCAGCATTTT.